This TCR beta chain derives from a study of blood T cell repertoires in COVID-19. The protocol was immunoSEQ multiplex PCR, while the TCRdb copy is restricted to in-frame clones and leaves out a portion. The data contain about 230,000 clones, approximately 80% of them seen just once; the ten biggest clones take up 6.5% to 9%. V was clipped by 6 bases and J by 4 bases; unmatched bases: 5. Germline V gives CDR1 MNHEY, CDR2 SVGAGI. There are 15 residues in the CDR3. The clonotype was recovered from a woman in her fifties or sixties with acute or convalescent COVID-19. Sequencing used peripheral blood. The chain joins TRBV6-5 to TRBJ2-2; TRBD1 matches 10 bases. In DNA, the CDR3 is TGTGCCAGCAGGGAGACAGGGGGCGGCACCGGGGAGCTGTTTTTT. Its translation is CASRETGGGTGELFF.